The sequence of this T cell receptor (beta chain) was determined in a study of blood T cell repertoires in COVID-19. As for the study in general: Sources were T cells, B-cell-depleted T cells, or PBMCs; the material itself was cDNA or gDNA.

Original processing methods: The assay estimated nucleated cells by amplifying reference gene primers. The repertoire was sequenced with immunoSEQ multiplex PCR; TCRdb's copy has only in-frame clones and lacks some. V and J calls and clone size are those listed in that table; D and trimming were worked out from the DNA. Altogether around 250,000 clones are present, 84% being singletons, with the ten largest covering more than 1.5%. The CDR3 loop spans 13 amino acids. V dropped 3 bases and J dropped 5; count of bases not matched to a gene: 4. Germline CDR1 reads KGHSH; CDR2 reads LQKENI. The gene calls are TRBV18 and TRBJ2-7; 7 bases are shared with TRBD2. The clonotype was recovered from a middle-aged woman who had recovered from COVID-19. Sequencing used peripheral blood. CDR3 in amino acids: CASSPLGGDEQYF. In DNA form, the CDR3 reads TGTGCCAGCTCACCTTTGGGGGGGGACGAGCAGTACTTC.